The clone carrying this TCR beta chain was seen once. What it recognizes is unknown. Germline-derived CDR1 and CDR2 are LNHNV and YYDKDF (reference sequence). J lost 1 base, V lost 5 bases, and 7 bases had no gene match. The CDR3 is 16 amino acids. This sample is part of a study of cytomegalovirus exposure and HLA in healthy donors. Study-level information: In terms of ancestry, the Caucasian-associated cluster contained roughly 81% of the 350 to 450 genotyped donors.

Study-level findings and limits: Later analysis identified around 15,000 TCR beta sequences associated with HLA alleles, using a false discovery rate threshold of 0.05. Some V segments (TRBV6-2 and TRBV6-3 among them) were excluded as indistinguishable. In a later analysis, HLA-C alleles had the fewest associated TCRs, DRB1 alleles the most.

The study ran its PCR with 60 Vbeta and 13 Jbeta primers. The protocol was immunoSEQ multiplex PCR, while the TCRdb copy is restricted to in-frame clones and leaves out a portion. The table lists 100,000 to 150,000 clones, approximately 80% of them singletons. J is TRBJ2-5 and V is TRBV15, with 10 positions matching TRBD2. Sequenced input: PBMCs. The TCR originated in a woman aged 35 to 49 in good health and CMV-seronegative. The DNA for the CDR3 is TGTGCCACCAGCGGCAGACTAGCGGGCCTCCAAGAGACCCAGTACTTC. Residues: CATSGRLAGLQETQYF.